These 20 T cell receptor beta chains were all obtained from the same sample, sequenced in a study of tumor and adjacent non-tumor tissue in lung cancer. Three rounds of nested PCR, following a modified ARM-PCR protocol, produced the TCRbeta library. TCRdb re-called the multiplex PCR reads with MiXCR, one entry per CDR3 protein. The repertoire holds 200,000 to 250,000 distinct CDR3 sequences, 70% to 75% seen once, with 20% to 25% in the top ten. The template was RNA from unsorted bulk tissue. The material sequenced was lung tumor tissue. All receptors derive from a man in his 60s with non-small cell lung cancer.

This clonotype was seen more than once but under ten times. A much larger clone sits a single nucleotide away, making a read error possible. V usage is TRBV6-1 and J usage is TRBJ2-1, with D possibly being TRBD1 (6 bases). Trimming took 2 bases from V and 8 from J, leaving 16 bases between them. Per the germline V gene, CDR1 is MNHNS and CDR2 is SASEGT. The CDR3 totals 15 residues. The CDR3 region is CASSEPRGPNDEQFF. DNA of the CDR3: TGTGCCAGCAGTGAACCCAGGGGCCCTAACGATGAGCAGTTCTTC.

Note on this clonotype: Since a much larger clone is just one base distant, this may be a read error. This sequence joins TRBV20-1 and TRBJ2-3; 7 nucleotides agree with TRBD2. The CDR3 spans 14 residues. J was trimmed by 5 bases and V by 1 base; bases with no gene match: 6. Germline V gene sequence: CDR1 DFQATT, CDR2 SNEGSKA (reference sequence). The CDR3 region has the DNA TGCAGTGCTAGAGCGGCTAGCGGCATAGATACGCAGTATTTT. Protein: CSARAASGIDTQYF.

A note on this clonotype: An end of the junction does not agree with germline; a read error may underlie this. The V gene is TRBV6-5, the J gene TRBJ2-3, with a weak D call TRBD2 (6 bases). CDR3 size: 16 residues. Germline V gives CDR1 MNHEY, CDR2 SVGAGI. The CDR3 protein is CASKAVGRRGKDTQFF. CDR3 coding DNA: TGTGCCAGCAAAGCCGTCGGGAGACGAGGAAAAGATACGCAATTTTTT.

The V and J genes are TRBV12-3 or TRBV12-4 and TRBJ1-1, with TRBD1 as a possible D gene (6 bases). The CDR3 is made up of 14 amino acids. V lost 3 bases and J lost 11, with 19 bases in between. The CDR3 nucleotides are TGTGCCAGCAGTTTGAGGTGCCAGGGGCCGGAGGCTTTCTTT. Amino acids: CASSLRCQGPEAFF.

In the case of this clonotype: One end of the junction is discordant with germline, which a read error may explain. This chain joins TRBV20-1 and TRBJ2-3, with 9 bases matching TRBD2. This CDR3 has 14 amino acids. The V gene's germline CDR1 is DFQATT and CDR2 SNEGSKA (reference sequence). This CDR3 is CNAPGTSSQDTQYF. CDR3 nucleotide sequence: TGCAATGCTCCCGGGACTAGCTCACAAGATACGCAGTATTTT.

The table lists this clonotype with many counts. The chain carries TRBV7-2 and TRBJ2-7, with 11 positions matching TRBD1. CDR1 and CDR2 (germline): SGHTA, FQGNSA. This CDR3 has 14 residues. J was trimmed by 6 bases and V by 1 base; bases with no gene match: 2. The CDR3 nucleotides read TGTGCCAGCAGCTTAGTCGGGACAGGGGGCGAGCAGTACTTC. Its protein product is CASSLVGTGGEQYF.

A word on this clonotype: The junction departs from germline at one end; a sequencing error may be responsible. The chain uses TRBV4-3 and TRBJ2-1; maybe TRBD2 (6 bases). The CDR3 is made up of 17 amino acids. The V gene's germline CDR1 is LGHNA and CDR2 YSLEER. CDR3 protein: CTSSQDRAGGNYNEQFF. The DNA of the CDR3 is TGCACCAGCAGCCAAGATAGGGCTGGAGGGAACTACAATGAGCAGTTCTTC.

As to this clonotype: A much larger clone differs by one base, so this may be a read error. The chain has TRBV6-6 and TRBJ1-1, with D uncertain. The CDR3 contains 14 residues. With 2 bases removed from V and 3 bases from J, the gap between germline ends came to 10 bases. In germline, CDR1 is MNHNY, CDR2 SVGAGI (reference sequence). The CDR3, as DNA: TGTGCCAGCAGTTACCATCAGCAGTACACTGAAGCTTTCTTT. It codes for CASSYHQQYTEAFF.

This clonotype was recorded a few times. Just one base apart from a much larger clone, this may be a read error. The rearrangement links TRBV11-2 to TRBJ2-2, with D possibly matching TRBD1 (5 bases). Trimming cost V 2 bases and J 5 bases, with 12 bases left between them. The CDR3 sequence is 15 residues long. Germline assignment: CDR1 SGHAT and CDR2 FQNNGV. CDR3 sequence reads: CASSLLGAGTGELFF. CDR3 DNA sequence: TGTGCCAGCAGCTTACTTGGGGCCGGGACCGGGGAGCTGTTTTTT.

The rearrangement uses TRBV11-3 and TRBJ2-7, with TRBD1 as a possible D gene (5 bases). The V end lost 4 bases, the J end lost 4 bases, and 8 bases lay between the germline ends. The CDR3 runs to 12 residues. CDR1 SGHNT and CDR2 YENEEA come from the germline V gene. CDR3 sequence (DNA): TGTGCCAGCAGCTACGCAGGGTACGAGCAGTACTTC. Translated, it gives CASSYAGYEQYF.

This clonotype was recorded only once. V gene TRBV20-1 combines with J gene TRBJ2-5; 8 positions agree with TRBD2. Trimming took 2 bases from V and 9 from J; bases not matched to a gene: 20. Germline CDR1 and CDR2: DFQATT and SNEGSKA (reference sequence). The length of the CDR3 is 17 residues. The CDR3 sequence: CSARISLIAGRAGAQYF. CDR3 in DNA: TGCAGTGCTAGAATCTCTTTAATAGCGGGGCGCGCGGGGGCCCAGTACTTC.

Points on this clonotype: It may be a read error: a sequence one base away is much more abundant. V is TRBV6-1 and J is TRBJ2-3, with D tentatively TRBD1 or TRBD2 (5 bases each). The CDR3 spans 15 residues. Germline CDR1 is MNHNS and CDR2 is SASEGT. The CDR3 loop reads CASSLGGYSTDMQYF. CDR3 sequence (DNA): TGTGCCAGCAGTCTTGGGGGTTATAGCACAGATATGCAGTATTTT.

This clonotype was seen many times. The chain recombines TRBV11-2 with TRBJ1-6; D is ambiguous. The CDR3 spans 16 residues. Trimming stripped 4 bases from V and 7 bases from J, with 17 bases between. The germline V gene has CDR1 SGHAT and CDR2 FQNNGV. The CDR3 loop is CASSSRVNVGNSPLHF. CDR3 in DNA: TGTGCCAGCAGCTCCCGAGTTAATGTAGGGAATTCACCCCTCCACTTT.

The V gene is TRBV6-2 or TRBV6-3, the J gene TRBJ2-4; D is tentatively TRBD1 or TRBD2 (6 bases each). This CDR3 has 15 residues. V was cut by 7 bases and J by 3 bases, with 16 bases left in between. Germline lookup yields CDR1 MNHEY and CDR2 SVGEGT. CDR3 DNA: TGTGCCAGCAACGAAGGGGGGCTCGGCAAAAACATTCAGTACTTC. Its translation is CASNEGGLGKNIQYF.

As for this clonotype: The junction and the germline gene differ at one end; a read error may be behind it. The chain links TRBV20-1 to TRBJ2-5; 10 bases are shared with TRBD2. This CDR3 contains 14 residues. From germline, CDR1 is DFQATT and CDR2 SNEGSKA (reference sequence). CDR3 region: CSVRQAGGRATQYF. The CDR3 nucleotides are TGCAGTGTTAGACAAGCGGGAGGGAGGGCGACCCAGTACTTC.

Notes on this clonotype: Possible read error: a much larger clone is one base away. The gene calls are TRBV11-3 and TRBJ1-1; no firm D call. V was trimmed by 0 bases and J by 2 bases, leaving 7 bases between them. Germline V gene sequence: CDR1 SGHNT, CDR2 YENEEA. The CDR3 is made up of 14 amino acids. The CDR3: CASSLDGPNTEAFF. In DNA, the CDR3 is TGTGCCAGCAGCTTAGATGGGCCAAACACTGAAGCTTTCTTT.

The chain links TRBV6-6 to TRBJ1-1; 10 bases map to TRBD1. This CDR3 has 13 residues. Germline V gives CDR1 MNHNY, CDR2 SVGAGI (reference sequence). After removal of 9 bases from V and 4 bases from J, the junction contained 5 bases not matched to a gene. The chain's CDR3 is CASSGTGATEAFF. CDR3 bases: TGTGCCAGTTCCGGGACAGGGGCCACTGAAGCTTTCTTT.

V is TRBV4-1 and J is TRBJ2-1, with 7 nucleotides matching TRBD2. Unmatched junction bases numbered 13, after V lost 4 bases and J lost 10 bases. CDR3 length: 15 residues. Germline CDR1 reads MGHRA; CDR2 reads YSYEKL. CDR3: CASSRTDPRRGEQFF. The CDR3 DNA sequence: TGCGCCAGCAGCCGCACAGATCCGAGGCGGGGGGAGCAGTTCTTC.

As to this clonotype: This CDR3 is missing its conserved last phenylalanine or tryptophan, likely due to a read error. CDR3 residues: CASSRSEDNAEAFI. The DNA for the CDR3 is TGTGCCAGCAGCCGCAGTGAAGACAACGCTGAAGCTTTCATT. This chain joins TRBV11-3 and TRBJ1-1; D call uncertain. Trimming shortened V by 5 bases and J by 6 bases, and 16 bases separated the two germline ends. This CDR3 comprises 14 residues. CDR1 is SGHNT, CDR2 YENEEA, per germline.

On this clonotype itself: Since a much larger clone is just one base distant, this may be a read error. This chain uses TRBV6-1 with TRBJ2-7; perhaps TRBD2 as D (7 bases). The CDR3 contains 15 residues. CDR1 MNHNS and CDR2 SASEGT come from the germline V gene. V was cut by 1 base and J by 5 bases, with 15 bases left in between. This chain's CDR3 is CASSEEGGGLHEQYF. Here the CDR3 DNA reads TGTGCCAGCAGTGAAGAAGGCGGGGGCTTGCACGAGCAGTACTTC.